This TCR beta chain was obtained from a study of identical twins. TCRdb ran MiXCR on the 5' RACE reads and lists one entry per CDR3 protein. Of about 470,000 distinct CDR3 sequences listed, 24% were seen once; the top ten hold 2.9%. Concerning this clonotype: Its target is unknown.

Germline CDR1 reads SGHVS; CDR2 reads FQNEAQ. The CDR3 has 17 amino acids. Trimming at V came to 4 bases and at J to 4 bases, leaving 8 bases not matched to a gene. Study-level findings and limits: Within monozygotic twins, out-of-frame TCR alpha sharing was underestimated by the models.

This same sample was also part of a study on T cells expressing NK-cell markers. That paper adds: Leadership of the CD3+CD56-NKG2C+ fraction also belonged to these clonotypes in several donors.

This receptor was identified in a woman younger than 35 in good health. The V call is TRBV7-8, the J call TRBJ2-3, with 13 bases fitting TRBD2. The sequenced sample was CD4+ T cells sorted from blood. The CDR3: CASSSRTSGRGPDTQYF. For the CDR3, the DNA is TGTGCCAGCAGCTCTCGGACTAGCGGGAGAGGTCCAGATACGCAGTATTTT. The full variable domain, completed using reference TRBV7-8 and TRBJ2-3, is GAGVSQSPRYKVAKRGQDVALRCDPISGHVSLFWYQQALGQGPEFLTYFQNEAQLDKSGLPSDRFFAERPEGSVSTLKIQRTQQEDSAVYLCASSSRTSGRGPDTQYFGPGTRLTVL.